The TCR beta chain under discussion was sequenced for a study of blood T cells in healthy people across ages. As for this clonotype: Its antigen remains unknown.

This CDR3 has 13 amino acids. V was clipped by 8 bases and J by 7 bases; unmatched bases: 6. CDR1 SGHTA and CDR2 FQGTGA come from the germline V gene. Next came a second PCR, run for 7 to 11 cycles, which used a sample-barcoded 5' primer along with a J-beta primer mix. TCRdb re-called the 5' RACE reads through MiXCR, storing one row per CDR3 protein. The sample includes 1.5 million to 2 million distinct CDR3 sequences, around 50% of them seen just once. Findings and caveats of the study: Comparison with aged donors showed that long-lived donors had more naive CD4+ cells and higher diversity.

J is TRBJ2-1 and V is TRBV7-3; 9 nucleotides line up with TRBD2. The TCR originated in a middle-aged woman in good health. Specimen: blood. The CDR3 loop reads CASASGGRNEQFF. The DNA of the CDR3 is TGTGCCAGCGCCAGCGGGGGGCGGAATGAGCAGTTCTTC.